This TCR beta chain came from a study of blood T cells in healthy people across ages. V trimming: 4 bases; J trimming: 0 bases; junction bases outside the gene matches: 6. This CDR3 region has 16 residues. Details on this clonotype: Its target is not known.

A sample-barcoded 5' primer and a J-beta primer mix were used in a second PCR of roughly 6 to 11 cycles. TCRdb analysed the 5' RACE reads with MiXCR anew, one entry per CDR3 protein. Seen here are hundreds of thousands of distinct CDR3 sequences, roughly 25% observed once, and the top ten hold 3%. General study results and limits: Any changes in expanded clonotypes were possibly confounded, as donor CMV status remained unknown.

Peripheral blood from each donor was collected in a volume of 9.5 to 10 milliliters. These data also featured in a second study, about T cells of mothers and their children.

V gene TRBV12-3 or TRBV12-4 combines with J gene TRBJ2-3, with 8 bases matching TRBD2. The sequence was obtained from a boy aged 5 to 17 in good health. The sample comprised blood. CDR3 amino acids: CASSYGGARSTDTQYF. In DNA, the CDR3 is TGTGCCAGCAGTTACGGGGGGGCCAGAAGCACAGATACGCAGTATTTT.